Listed below are T cell receptor beta chains from one sample, sequenced in a study of blood T cell repertoires in COVID-19. TCRdb keeps only in-frame clones here, not all; method: immunoSEQ multiplex PCR. The table records more than 150,000 clones, around 83% of them present only once. The sequencing sample was made of peripheral blood. The receptors shown here come from a man aged 18 to 35 with acute or convalescent COVID-19. CDR3s include the opening cysteine and the closing phenylalanine or tryptophan. The order of the fields is V gene, clone size, D gene, J gene, CDR3 DNA, CDR3 protein. A D gene is named only where the DNA matches it firmly. Clone size is given for some rows only: seen once, a few or many times, or a class if the clone is expanded.

v_call: TRBV10-2
clone_size: .
d_call: .
j_call: TRBJ1-4
cdr3_nt: TGCGCCAGCAGTCTCGGGTCCCTCCTTTCTGGGGAAAAACTGTTTTTT
cdr3_aa: CASSLGSLLSGEKLFF

v_call: TRBV12-3/TRBV12-4
clone_size: few
d_call: .
j_call: TRBJ2-1
cdr3_nt: TGTGCCAGCAGTTTCGGCGGCAATGAGCAGTTCTTC
cdr3_aa: CASSFGGNEQFF

v_call: TRBV5-6
clone_size: .
d_call: .
j_call: TRBJ2-2
cdr3_nt: TGTGCCAGCAGCTTGGGGCAGGGGAACACCGGGGAGCTGTTTTTT
cdr3_aa: CASSLGQGNTGELFF

v_call: TRBV6-5
clone_size: .
d_call: .
j_call: TRBJ2-6
cdr3_nt: TGTGCCAGCAGTAATATCTCCGGGGCCAACGTCCTGACTTTC
cdr3_aa: CASSNISGANVLTF

v_call: TRBV6-2/TRBV6-3
clone_size: .
d_call: TRBD1
j_call: TRBJ2-1
cdr3_nt: TGTGCCAGCAGTTCCCCGGGACAGGGTTCCTACAATGAGCAGTTCTTC
cdr3_aa: CASSSPGQGSYNEQFF

v_call: TRBV27
clone_size: .
d_call: .
j_call: TRBJ2-1
cdr3_nt: TGTGCCAGCAGTTTCCAGGGTTCCTACAATGAGCAGTTCTTC
cdr3_aa: CASSFQGSYNEQFF

v_call: TRBV11-2
clone_size: .
d_call: .
j_call: TRBJ2-3
cdr3_nt: TGTGCCAGCAGCTTGTCTGATACGCAGTATTTT
cdr3_aa: CASSLSDTQYF

v_call: TRBV5-6
clone_size: once
d_call: .
j_call: TRBJ2-3
cdr3_nt: TGTGCCAGCAGCTTGAGAAGCGGGACAGATACGCAGTATTTT
cdr3_aa: CASSLRSGTDTQYF

v_call: TRBV10-2
clone_size: .
d_call: TRBD1
j_call: TRBJ2-2
cdr3_nt: TGCGCCAGTCAGGACAGGGTGGGAGGGGAGCTGTTTTTT
cdr3_aa: CASQDRVGGELFF

v_call: TRBV10-3
clone_size: few
d_call: TRBD1
j_call: TRBJ1-2
cdr3_nt: TGTGCCATCAGTGAGCGACCCAGACAGGGCCAGGGTTTCTATGGCTACACCTTC
cdr3_aa: CAISERPRQGQGFYGYTF

v_call: TRBV11-2
clone_size: .
d_call: .
j_call: TRBJ1-2
cdr3_nt: TGTGCCAGCAGCCCCACGGTGGGCAGGGAAGGCGGCTACACCTTC
cdr3_aa: CASSPTVGREGGYTF

v_call: TRBV6-5
clone_size: once
d_call: .
j_call: TRBJ1-5
cdr3_nt: TGTGCCAGCAGTTACGACAGGAATCAGCCCCAGCATTTT
cdr3_aa: CASSYDRNQPQHF

v_call: TRBV11-2
clone_size: .
d_call: TRBD2
j_call: TRBJ2-1
cdr3_nt: TGTGCCAGCAGCCCTCTAGCGGGGGGGCATCGAGGTGAGCAGTTCTTC
cdr3_aa: CASSPLAGGHRGEQFF

v_call: TRBV5-4
clone_size: .
d_call: TRBD1
j_call: TRBJ1-2
cdr3_nt: TGTGCCAGCAGCGCAAAGGGACAGGGTACCTATGGCTACACCTTC
cdr3_aa: CASSAKGQGTYGYTF

v_call: TRBV6-1
clone_size: .
d_call: TRBD1
j_call: TRBJ1-5
cdr3_nt: TGTGCCAGCAGTGAAGGGACAGGGGGTTTTCAGCCCCAGCATTTT
cdr3_aa: CASSEGTGGFQPQHF

v_call: TRBV7-9
clone_size: few
d_call: .
j_call: TRBJ1-5
cdr3_nt: TGTGCCAGCAGCCGGGACCCGGGAGGTCAGCCCCAGCATTTT
cdr3_aa: CASSRDPGGQPQHF

v_call: TRBV6-2/TRBV6-3
clone_size: .
d_call: .
j_call: TRBJ2-7
cdr3_nt: TGTGCCAGCAGTTACGACAGCTCCTACGAGCAGTACTTC
cdr3_aa: CASSYDSSYEQYF

v_call: TRBV7-2
clone_size: .
d_call: TRBD2
j_call: TRBJ2-5
cdr3_nt: TGTGCCAGCAGCTTAGCGGGACTAGCGGTCCAAGAGACCCAGTACTTC
cdr3_aa: CASSLAGLAVQETQYF

v_call: TRBV15
clone_size: once
d_call: TRBD1
j_call: TRBJ1-5
cdr3_nt: TGTGCCACCAGCAGAGATCTTTACAGGGGTTATGATCAGCCCCAGCATTTT
cdr3_aa: CATSRDLYRGYDQPQHF

v_call: TRBV6-5
clone_size: .
d_call: TRBD1
j_call: TRBJ1-2
cdr3_nt: TGTGCCAGCAGTACCGGACAGGGCGAGCTTGGCTACACCTTC
cdr3_aa: CASSTGQGELGYTF

v_call: TRBV6-5
clone_size: .
d_call: .
j_call: TRBJ1-2
cdr3_nt: TGTGCCAGCAGACCTACAGAAAGCTATGGCTACACCTTC
cdr3_aa: CASRPTESYGYTF

v_call: TRBV27
clone_size: once
d_call: .
j_call: TRBJ1-2
cdr3_nt: TGTGCCAGCAGTTTACAGGGCTATGGCTACACCTTC
cdr3_aa: CASSLQGYGYTF

v_call: TRBV5-5
clone_size: once
d_call: .
j_call: TRBJ1-2
cdr3_nt: TGTGCCAGCAGCGCACGGGATAACTATGGCTACACCTTC
cdr3_aa: CASSARDNYGYTF

v_call: TRBV7-8
clone_size: .
d_call: TRBD2
j_call: TRBJ2-2
cdr3_nt: TGTGCCAGCAGCCGAGGGGGCGGGGGGGCCTTAGGCGGGGAGCTGTTTTTT
cdr3_aa: CASSRGGGGALGGELFF

v_call: TRBV24-1
clone_size: .
d_call: .
j_call: TRBJ1-2
cdr3_nt: TGTGCCACCAGTGAGTCGACCGGTCAACAGGGACGTGGCTACACCTTC
cdr3_aa: CATSESTGQQGRGYTF

v_call: TRBV18
clone_size: .
d_call: .
j_call: TRBJ1-3
cdr3_nt: TGTGCCAGCTCACCACGAAATGAACGGGAGAGCACCATATATTTT
cdr3_aa: CASSPRNERESTIYF

v_call: TRBV5-6
clone_size: few
d_call: TRBD1
j_call: TRBJ1-4
cdr3_nt: TGTGCCAGCAGCTTGGCGGGACAGGGGAATGAAAAACTGTTTTTT
cdr3_aa: CASSLAGQGNEKLFF

v_call: TRBV12-3/TRBV12-4
clone_size: .
d_call: .
j_call: TRBJ2-7
cdr3_nt: TGTGCCAGCAGTTTAGCGGTTTCGGGGGAAATGTACTTC
cdr3_aa: CASSLAVSGEMYF

v_call: TRBV19
clone_size: few
d_call: TRBD1
j_call: TRBJ1-6
cdr3_nt: TGTGCCAGTAGTAACGGACAGGAGAATTCACCCCTCCACTTT
cdr3_aa: CASSNGQENSPLHF

v_call: TRBV19
clone_size: .
d_call: .
j_call: TRBJ1-4
cdr3_nt: TGTGCCAGTAGTATTACCGGGCTCGGAGGAGGAGAAAAACTGTTTTTT
cdr3_aa: CASSITGLGGGEKLFF

v_call: TRBV10-3
clone_size: once
d_call: .
j_call: TRBJ2-5
cdr3_nt: TGTGCCATCAAAGGGAGTCAAGAGACCCAGTACTTC
cdr3_aa: CAIKGSQETQYF

v_call: TRBV6-1
clone_size: .
d_call: TRBD2
j_call: TRBJ2-5
cdr3_nt: TGTGCCAGCAGTGAGGTAGCGGGGGACCAAGAGACCCAGTACTTC
cdr3_aa: CASSEVAGDQETQYF

v_call: TRBV25-1
clone_size: .
d_call: .
j_call: TRBJ2-3
cdr3_nt: TGTGCCAGCAGTGAATTTGGGGCAGGCGTACGGGGGGATACGCAGTATTTT
cdr3_aa: CASSEFGAGVRGDTQYF

v_call: TRBV3-1/TRBV3-2
clone_size: .
d_call: TRBD2
j_call: TRBJ2-3
cdr3_nt: TGTGCCAGCAGCCTAGGACTAGCGACAGATACGCAGTATTTT
cdr3_aa: CASSLGLATDTQYF

v_call: TRBV6-1
clone_size: once
d_call: .
j_call: TRBJ1-3
cdr3_nt: TGTGCCAGCAGTGAAGCGGCGACTCTCTCTGGAAACACCATATATTTT
cdr3_aa: CASSEAATLSGNTIYF

v_call: TRBV7-9
clone_size: .
d_call: TRBD1
j_call: TRBJ1-2
cdr3_nt: TGTGCCAGCAGCTTAGCGTTGGGACAGGGAAATGACTATGGCTACACCTTC
cdr3_aa: CASSLALGQGNDYGYTF

v_call: TRBV2
clone_size: .
d_call: .
j_call: TRBJ1-3
cdr3_nt: TGTGCCAGCAGGGCCGACACTTACTCTGGAAACACCATATATTTT
cdr3_aa: CASRADTYSGNTIYF

v_call: TRBV4-1
clone_size: .
d_call: .
j_call: TRBJ1-2
cdr3_nt: TGCGCCAGCAGCCAAGTCTTGGAGGGAGGCTACACCTTC
cdr3_aa: CASSQVLEGGYTF